This T cell receptor beta chain was captured by sequencing in a study of blood T cell repertoires in COVID-19. As for the study in general: COVID-19 samples collected from the United States, Italy and Spain covered acute and convalescent phases.

Authors' analysis steps: How many nucleated cells were present was estimated from reference gene primer amplification. The assay was immunoSEQ multiplex PCR, and TCRdb's table has in-frame clones only and misses some. Clone size and V and J calls were adopted from that table, with D and trimming inferred from the DNA. This repertoire shows approximately 150,000 clones, approximately 84% found once; its top ten account for roughly 3.8%. Residents of 24 US areas, aged about 18 to 95 years, made up the participants. Participants were placed into cohorts based on the clinical history they reported. As concerns this clone: At the DNA level, this CDR3 is encoded by other sequences in the same sample as well.

This CDR3 is 14 amino acids long. V lost 6 bases and J 0 bases, leaving 11 bases between the germline ends. The germline CDR1 and CDR2 sequences are MNHEY and SVGAGI. What was sequenced was PBMCs or T cells enriched from blood (not recorded which). This sequence was found in a man aged 45-65 years in a cohort exposed to, infected with or recovered from COVID-19 (not recorded which). The chain couples TRBV6-5 to TRBJ1-1, with no clear D. This chain's CDR3 is CASSLQSMNTEAFF. As DNA, the CDR3 is TGTGCCAGCAGCCTACAGAGTATGAACACTGAAGCTTTCTTT.